This T cell receptor (beta chain) was sequenced in a study of tumor-infiltrating lymphocytes in primary liver carcinoma. From unsorted bulk tissue weighing roughly 17-31 mg, DNA and RNA were co-extracted. With a constant-region primer, TCR beta cDNA was made from around 520 ng of total RNA. Libraries covering TCR beta were generated through three nested multiplex PCR rounds (using a slightly modified ARM-PCR). The opening two PCR rounds, 10 cycles each, paired TRBV1-TRBV30 forward primers with a C-beta reverse primer. TCRdb analysed the multiplex PCR reads with MiXCR anew, one entry per CDR3 protein. The sample shows 90,000 to 150,000 distinct CDR3 sequences, roughly 75% of them seen only once. V was pared by 6 bases and J by 8 bases, with 11 bases between. The CDR3 runs 12 residues. Germline values: CDR1 SGHNT, CDR2 YENEEA.

V gene TRBV11-3 combines with J gene TRBJ2-4; tentatively, D is TRBD1 or TRBD2 (5 bases each). The sequence was collected from a woman aged 55 to 70 with primary liver carcinoma and hepatitis B virus infection. The sequencing sample was made of tumor-adjacent normal liver tissue. The CDR3 DNA reads TGTGCCAGCAGGGGGGAGTTGGACATTCAGTACTTC. The encoded protein is CASRGELDIQYF.